Below are 10 T cell receptor beta chains sequenced from a single sample in a study of beta chain features in type 1 diabetes. Findings and limits, study-wide: When Type 1 diabetes patients were examined, their TCRB CDR3s proved moderately but significantly shorter in all four CD4+ subsets.

These receptors have no identified antigens. The entirety of the isolated RNA underwent reverse transcription, so expressed TCRB transcripts were sequenced. Using immunoSEQ multiplex PCR, the repertoire was profiled, and TCRdb retains in-frame clones only, with some absent. The sample has roughly 180,000 clones; approximately 7.8% are singletons. Sequencing was done on a sample of central memory CD4+ T cells from blood. These receptors all stem from a middle-aged woman with type 1 diabetes.

The rearrangement uses TRBV18 and TRBJ1-5; D not resolved. From germline, CDR1 is KGHSH and CDR2 LQKENI. This CDR3 spans 17 amino acids. V lost 2 bases and J 0 bases, leaving 14 bases between the germline ends. In nucleotides, the CDR3 is TGTGCCAGCTCACCAGACGTGGGTGGAGATAGCAATCAGCCCCAGCATTTT. It is translated as CASSPDVGGDSNQPQHF.

A few counts support this clone. The chain is built from TRBV28 and TRBJ2-1, with D tentatively TRBD2 (6 bases). CDR3 length: 11 amino acids. CDR1 is MDHEN and CDR2 is SYDVKM in the germline V gene. Trimming took 6 bases from V and 9 from J, leaving 9 bases between them. DNA of the CDR3: TGTGCCAGCAGGACTAGTCTTGAGCAGTTCTTC. Translated: CASRTSLEQFF.

This clone was seen only a few times. The chain is built from TRBV2 and TRBJ2-7; a possible D gene is TRBD1 (5 bases). Trimming shortened V by 10 bases and J by 0 bases, and 16 bases separated the two germline ends. The CDR3 length is 14 residues. Germline values: CDR1 SNHLY, CDR2 FYNNEI. CDR3 sequence: CATAGHTSSYEQYF. The CDR3 DNA sequence: TGTGCCACCGCAGGACATACGAGCTCCTACGAGCAGTACTTC.

This clone has at least ten counts. The chain uses TRBV7-9 and TRBJ1-2; 7 bases are a match to TRBD1. V lost 4 bases and J lost 8; bases outside the gene matches: 10. Germline assignment: CDR1 SEHNR and CDR2 FQNEAQ (reference sequence). The CDR3 extends over 14 amino acids. The CDR3 nucleotides read TGTGCCAGCAGCTCACCCTCACAGGGGTACGGCTACACCTTC. It translates to CASSSPSQGYGYTF.

This clone was seen repeatedly, ten times or more. This chain uses TRBV18 with TRBJ2-3; D is uncertain. Trimming removed 2 bases from V and 2 bases from J, with 8 bases in between. Germline CDR1 is KGHSH and CDR2 is LQKENI. The CDR3 length is 14 residues. DNA for the CDR3: TGTGCCAGCTCACCATCCGGGTCCACAGATACGCAGTATTTT. Protein product: CASSPSGSTDTQYF.

V usage is TRBV5-1 and J usage is TRBJ1-2; no clear D gene. The CDR3 is 15 amino acids. CDR1 and CDR2 from the germline V gene are SGHRS and YFSETQ. The V end was cut by 2 bases, the J end by 2 bases, with 13 bases between. The CDR3, as DNA: TGCGCCAGCAGCTTTGCTACTCTAACCAACTATGGCTACACCTTC. This gives the protein CASSFATLTNYGYTF.

This clone occurred a few times. The chain joins TRBV18 to TRBJ2-7; 10 bases line up with TRBD1. V shed 3 bases, J shed 5 bases, and the junction held 10 bases outside the gene matches. The CDR3 is 16 residues long. In germline, CDR1 is KGHSH, CDR2 LQKENI. The CDR3 sequence: CASSPQGTGARNEQYF. The CDR3 bases are TGTGCCAGCTCACCGCAGGGGACAGGGGCCCGGAACGAGCAGTACTTC.

This clone was seen a few times. This specimen includes other DNA sequences encoding the same CDR3. This chain uses TRBV18 with TRBJ1-1, with D hard to call. Trimming stripped 4 bases from V and 1 base from J, with 4 bases between. The germline gives CDR1 KGHSH, CDR2 LQKENI. This CDR3 is built from 12 residues. CDR3 in amino acids: CASSLQNTEAFF. The DNA for the CDR3 is TGTGCCAGCTCACTACAGAACACTGAAGCTTTCTTT. Complete variable domain (other parts from reference TRBV18 and TRBJ1-1): NAGVMQNPRHLVRRRGQEARLRCSPMKGHSHVYWYRQLPEEGLKFMVYLQKENIIDESGMPKERFSAEFPKEGPSILRIQQVVRGDSAAYFCASSLQNTEAFFGQGTRLTVV.

This clone was counted only a few times. The V gene is TRBV5-1, the J gene TRBJ1-1; maybe TRBD1 (6 bases). Germline lookup yields CDR1 SGHRS and CDR2 YFSETQ. Trimming pared 4 bases from V and 3 bases from J, leaving 16 bases between. This CDR3 comprises 15 residues. This CDR3 is CASSVPGTPYTEAFF. In DNA, the CDR3 is TGCGCCAGCAGCGTACCCGGGACACCTTACACTGAAGCTTTCTTT.

This clone was seen a few times. V and J are TRBV6-6 and TRBJ1-5; D is unclear. V lost 10 bases to trimming and J lost 0 bases, with 4 bases between them. This CDR3 is built from 11 residues. From germline, CDR1 is MNHNY and CDR2 SVGAGI (reference sequence). CDR3 residues: CATGSNQPQHF. Written as DNA, the CDR3 is TGTGCCACCGGTAGCAATCAGCCCCAGCATTTT.